This TCR beta chain was obtained from a study of blood T cell repertoires in COVID-19 (TCRdb year 2020). Regarding the research as a whole: Collaborator samples came from the United States, Italy and Spain and covered acute and convalescent phases of COVID-19. The material from the prospective study consisted of cDNA or gDNA derived from T cells, B-cell-depleted T cells, or PBMCs. Deeply sampled blood TCRbeta repertoires from subjects exposed to, actively infected with, or recovered from COVID-19 were included in the dataset. A freely available public database, intended as a resource for researchers studying the immune response to SARS-CoV-2, is where the repertoires were released. The samples were drawn from the first 160 participants of the ongoing ImmuneRACE study and from roughly 1,300 subjects provided by 6 global collaborators. Nearly every sample came with metadata listing a de-identified subject ID, COVID-19 status, age in years and sex. Where available, HLA class I and class II types were taken from metadata supplied by the sample provider and were not determined by assay-based typing. Here is what the overall study found, with its caveats: Clinical and demographic metadata were provided uncurated, with the amount varying by source and participant.

This clone came up a few times. The specificity of this receptor is unknown. The input lacks base qualities; no much larger clone sits a single base away. Each collaborating institution followed its own protocols to collect whole blood in K2EDTA tubes. For TCRbeta analysis, collaborator samples were shipped as frozen whole blood, as isolated PBMCs, or as DNA extracted from either sample type. TCRbeta CDR3 regions were amplified from genomic DNA by means of the immunoSEQ Assay, a bias-controlled multiplex PCR. On the authors' methods: The number of nucleated cells in each sample was estimated from the amplification of reference gene primers within the assay. To quantify the absolute abundance of each unique TCRbeta CDR3 rearrangement, sequence reads were collapsed and filtered. For each sample, productive Simpson clonality was calculated by taking the square root of Simpson's diversity index across productive rearrangements. TCRdb obtained this table from immuneACCESS and retained in-frame rearrangements with V and J assigned. These tables miss some clones; where compared with another copy, unresolved V genes account for less than half of the shortfall, and the remainder is unexplained. V, J and clone size are taken as reported in that table, and D and trimming were inferred from the DNA itself. The sample table lists about 150,000 clones, less than 95% of them with a count of one. The leading ten clones occupy 0.55% of the sample.

CDR1 and CDR2, looked up from the germline V gene, are MNHEY and SVGAGI. The CDR3 covers 14 residues, taking in both the cysteine and the phenylalanine. Only the CDR3 DNA stays, 42 bases, in frame from base 1. Trimming takes 6 bases off V and 5 bases off J; junction bases not matched to a gene: 5. The sequencing input was peripheral blood. This TCR derives from a man aged 45-65 years with acute or convalescent COVID-19. The sequence is built from TRBV6-5 and TRBJ2-7, with TRBD2 identical over 12 junction bases. The CDR3 has the sequence CASRRLAGENEQYF. The nucleotide sequence is TGTGCCAGCAGGAGACTAGCGGGGGAAAACGAGCAGTACTTC.